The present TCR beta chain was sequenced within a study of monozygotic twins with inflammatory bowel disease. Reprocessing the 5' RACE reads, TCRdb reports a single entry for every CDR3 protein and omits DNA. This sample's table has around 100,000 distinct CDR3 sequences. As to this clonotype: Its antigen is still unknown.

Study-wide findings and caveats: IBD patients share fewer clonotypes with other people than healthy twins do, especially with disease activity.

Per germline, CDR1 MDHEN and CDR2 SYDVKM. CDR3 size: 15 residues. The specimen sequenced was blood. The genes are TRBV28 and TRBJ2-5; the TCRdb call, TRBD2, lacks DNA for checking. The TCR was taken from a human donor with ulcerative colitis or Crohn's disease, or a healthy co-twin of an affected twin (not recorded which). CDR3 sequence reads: CASSLGLAGVETQYF.